This paragraph reports one T cell receptor beta chain. Its target is not known. Donors, healthy HIV-negative adults, lacked recent acute infections or vaccinations. Each subset's genomic DNA was shared equally among a number of immunoSEQ plates. Produced via immunoSEQ multiplex PCR; TCRdb's table is partial and in-frame only. The sample contains 490,000 or so clones, approximately 79% of which appear only once. Deletions cut 3 bases from V and 0 bases from J, with 5 bases between. Germline CDR1 MDHEN, CDR2 SYDVKM. CDR3 size: 13 residues. This sample is part of a study of shared clonotypes between healthy human individuals. Study observations and caveats: Sampling used blood alone; tissue repertoires probably differ.

The chain has TRBV28 and TRBJ2-5; D ambiguous. Input material: PBMCs. This clonotype originated in a woman aged 40 to 55 in good health. Some clones in this sample may be carry-over from other donors' samples. CDR3 residues: CASSLTDQETQYF. CDR3 in DNA: TGTGCCAGCAGTTTGACCGACCAAGAGACCCAGTACTTC.